These 27 T cell receptor beta chains were all obtained from the same sample, sequenced in a study of tissue T cells after allogeneic stem cell transplantation. Time point defined: mouse harvest day 14 after allogeneic transplant. Tail vein injection delivered 10^7 T-cell-depleted bone marrow cells and 10^6 splenic CD5+ T cells. Produced via immunoSEQ multiplex PCR; TCRdb's table is partial and in-frame only. The table shows 7,000 to 9,500 clones, with roughly 32% occurring only once. The sample consisted of skin. These TCRs come from a female BALB/c mouse given C57BL/6 T cells with graft-versus-host disease after an allogeneic hematopoietic cell transplant.

As concerns this clone: Gene names are mouse gene names. The observed sequence ends 1 residue before the CDR3 terminus, with the missing tail filled in from the germline J gene. The V and J genes are TRBV19 and TRBJ1-4; no clear D. The CDR3 spans 14 residues. With 2 bases removed from V and 0 bases from J, the gap between germline ends came to 5 bases. CDR1 FNHDT and CDR2 SITEND come from the germline V gene (reference sequence). CDR3: CASSMGISNERLFF. Partial CDR3 DNA: TGTGCCAGCAGTATGGGTATTTCCAACGAAAGATTATTT.

This clone has only a few counts. Gene names are the mouse ones. Sequencing ends 1 residue short of the CDR3 end; the germline J gene provides the rest. The V call is TRBV5, the J call TRBJ1-5, with 7 bases identical to TRBD1. Germline CDR1 LGHNA, CDR2 YNLKQL (reference sequence). The V and J ends lost 2 bases and 2 bases, in that order; junction bases with no gene match: 0. The length of the CDR3 is 14 residues. Partial CDR3 DNA: TGTGCCAGCAGCCAAACAGGGGACAACCAGGCTCCGCTT. Its protein product is CASSQTGDNQAPL. Given in full, the CDR3 is CASSQTGDNQAPLF.

A remark on this clone: The gene names here belong to mouse. The CDR3 end is not reached by the read, which stops 1 residue before it; the germline J gene fills it in. V is TRBV26 and J is TRBJ1-2; 7 nucleotides agree with TRBD1. CDR1 and CDR2 (germline): KGHPV, FQNQEV (reference sequence). The junction had 2 bases not matched to a gene; V was cut back by 7 bases and J by 0 bases. The CDR3 runs to 13 residues. CDR3 DNA (partial): TGTGCCAGCAAGGGGACAGCAAACTCCGACTACACC. Its protein product is CASKGTANSDYT. The whole CDR3 protein reads CASKGTANSDYTF.

In regard to this clone: Here the gene names and germline are mouse. CDR3 loop: CASSRDRGDTQYF. Incomplete CDR3 DNA: TGTGCCAGCAGTCGGGACAGGGGTGACACCCAGTAC. V and J are TRBV26 and TRBJ2-5; 10 bases are shared with TRBD1. The sequence runs out 1 residue before the end of the CDR3; the remainder is reconstructed from the germline J gene. CDR3 length: 13 residues. Germline CDR1 and CDR2: KGHPV and FQNQEV (reference sequence). V shed 4 bases and J 6 bases; nucleotides not matched to a gene: 1. The variable domain in full, with the rest retrieved from reference TRBV26 and TRBJ2-5, is NSKVIQTPRYLVKGQGQKAKMRCIPEKGHPVVFWYQQNKNNEFKFLINFQNQEVLQQIDMTEKRFSAECPSNSPCSLEIQSSEAGDSALYLCASSRDRGDTQYFGPGTRLLVL.

As concerns this clone: Gene names are the mouse ones. The read gets to within 1 residue of the CDR3 end, and the germline J gene fills in the rest. This chain links TRBV20 with TRBJ2-5; D is possibly TRBD1 (6 bases). Trimming removed 4 bases at V and 3 bases at J, with 8 bases between. Germline V gene sequence: CDR1 GFQATS, CDR2 STVNSAI. CDR3 size: 12 residues. This CDR3 reads CGATGVQDTQYF. The DNA read from the CDR3 is TGTGGTGCTACAGGGGTTCAAGACACCCAGTAC.

In regard to this clone: All gene names here are mouse names. The CDR3 is cut off 1 residue early in the read; its end comes from the germline J gene. The genes are TRBV12-2 and TRBJ2-4, with D maybe TRBD1 (5 bases). Looked up from germline, CDR1 is SGHLS and CDR2 is HYDKME. The CDR3 runs to 14 residues. Trimming cost V 0 bases and J 3 bases, with 9 bases left between them. The CDR3 loop is CASSLGQGQNTLYF. The CDR3 DNA, read in part, is TGTGCCAGCTCTCTCGGGCAGGGCCAAAACACCTTGTAC.

Regarding this clone: Gene names are mouse gene names. The read gets to within 1 residue of the CDR3 end, and the germline J gene fills in the rest. The rearrangement joins TRBV12-1 to TRBJ2-4; unclear D gene. Per germline, CDR1 SGHSN and CDR2 HYEKVE. This CDR3 has 14 residues. V was clipped by 3 bases and J by 0 bases, with 9 bases between them. Here the CDR3 reads CASSNDESQNTLYF. CDR3 DNA, as far as it was read: TGTGCCAGCTCTAACGACGAAAGTCAAAACACCTTGTAC.

In regard to this clone: These gene names are mouse names. The missing CDR3 end, 1 residue past where the read stops, is filled in from the germline J gene. The V call is TRBV16, the J call TRBJ2-1; D gene uncertain. The CDR3 length is 13 residues. Germline CDR1 SGHSA, CDR2 FRNQAP. Trimming left V 1 base short and J 1 base short, with 2 bases between. The CDR3: CASSLVNYAEQFF. The part of the CDR3 DNA that was read is TGTGCAAGCAGCTTAGTCAACTATGCTGAGCAGTTC.

This clone qualifies as medium-sized. The gene symbols are mouse symbols. The read stops 1 residue short of the end of the CDR3; the missing end is completed from the germline J gene. This rearrangement joins TRBV4 to TRBJ2-7, with D maybe TRBD2 (6 bases). Germline V CDR1 and CDR2: LGHDT, YNNKQL (reference sequence). The CDR3 is 12 residues long. The V gene lost 5 bases and the J gene lost 4 bases, with 9 bases spanning the gap. The CDR3 bases that were read are TGTGCCAGCAGCCTCACTGGGTATGAACAGTAC. It specifies CASSLTGYEQY. The whole CDR3 is CASSLTGYEQYF.

Remarks on this clone: Germline and genes: mouse. The read finishes 1 residue shy of the CDR3 end, and the germline J gene is used to complete it. The gene calls are TRBV13-1 and TRBJ1-3; TRBD1 is a possible D gene (6 bases). The CDR3 totals 16 residues. V lost 0 bases and J 0 bases, leaving 10 bases between the germline ends. CDR1 is NSHNY, CDR2 SYGAGN, per germline. The part of the CDR3 DNA that was read is TGTGCCAGCAGTGATGCCGGGACACTTTCTGGAAATACGCTCTAT. Protein sequence: CASSDAGTLSGNTLY. The entire CDR3 is CASSDAGTLSGNTLYF.

The table lists this clone with a few counts. Germline and genes: mouse. The sequenced fragment ends 1 residue before the CDR3 boundary, so the rest is inferred from the germline J gene. V is TRBV3 and J is TRBJ2-7; no clear D gene. Germline CDR1 and CDR2: SNHLY and FYNGKV (reference sequence). This CDR3 spans 13 amino acids. V lost 6 bases to trimming and J lost 2 bases, with 11 bases between them. The CDR3 DNA, read in part, is TGTGCCAGCAGACTCCGGGCCCCCTATGAACAGTAC. It yields the protein CASRLRAPYEQY. The entire CDR3 protein reads CASRLRAPYEQYF.

In regard to this clone: Gene labels here are mouse ones. The read finishes 1 residue shy of the CDR3 end, and the germline J gene is used to complete it. The chain employs TRBV26 and TRBJ2-2, with a weak D call TRBD1 (6 bases). This CDR3 has 16 amino acids. CDR1 and CDR2 (germline): KGHPV, FQNQEV (reference sequence). Trimming left V 2 bases short and J 0 bases short, with 10 bases between. The CDR3 DNA, read in part, is TGTGCCAGCAGTCTGCCCGGGACAACAAACACCGGGCAGCTCTAC. It specifies CASSLPGTTNTGQLY. From start to end, the CDR3 is CASSLPGTTNTGQLYF.

Only a few counts were recorded for this clone. The genes and germline here are from mouse. The read gets to within 1 residue of the CDR3 end, and the germline J gene fills in the rest. The chain combines TRBV4 with TRBJ2-7, with D unclear. Germline V gives CDR1 LGHDT, CDR2 YNNKQL (reference sequence). Trimming removed 4 bases from V and 0 bases from J, with 7 bases in between. This CDR3 comprises 13 residues. The CDR3 spells CASSSSGSYEQYF. The CDR3 DNA, read in part, is TGTGCCAGCAGCTCCTCGGGCTCCTATGAACAGTAC.

Turning to this clone: Any gene name here is a mouse gene name. The read terminates 1 residue before the CDR3 end, so the remaining end is supplied by the germline J gene. This sequence joins TRBV3 and TRBJ1-2; 7 bases map to TRBD1. Germline V gene data show CDR1 as SNHLY and CDR2 as FYNGKV (reference sequence). This CDR3 spans 13 amino acids. V trimming: 4 bases; J trimming: 2 bases; junction bases outside the gene matches: 1. CDR3 DNA, as far as it was read: TGTGCCAGCAGCTCGACAGGGAACTCCGACTACACC. It yields the protein CASSSTGNSDYT. The full CDR3 sequence reads CASSSTGNSDYTF.

This clone was counted a few times. Mouse gene names and germline throughout. The CDR3 end lies 1 residue beyond the end of the read and is filled in from the germline J gene. The rearrangement uses TRBV26 and TRBJ1-1; the D is unclear. The CDR3 totals 12 residues. The ends were cut back, 1 base at V and 5 bases at J, with 5 bases in the middle. Looked up from germline, CDR1 is KGHPV and CDR2 is FQNQEV (reference sequence). CDR3 in amino acids: CASSLLGTEVFF. The part of the CDR3 DNA that was read is TGTGCCAGCAGTCTGTTGGGGACAGAAGTCTTC.

As regards this clone: The gene symbols are mouse symbols. The observed sequence ends 1 residue before the CDR3 terminus, with the missing tail filled in from the germline J gene. This chain joins TRBV24 and TRBJ2-1; D not certain. CDR1 KGHTA and CDR2 FRNEEI come from the germline V gene. The ends were cut back, 3 bases at V and 8 bases at J, with 5 bases in the middle. This CDR3 contains 11 residues. CDR3: CASSLRTEQFF. CDR3 DNA, as far as it was read: TGTGCCAGCAGTCTAAGGACTGAGCAGTTC.

As regards this clone: The listed genes are named as in mouse. The read is 1 residue too short to cover the CDR3 end, so that end is filled in from the germline J gene. The chain combines TRBV26 with TRBJ2-7; D gene unclear. Trimming pared 5 bases from V and 0 bases from J, leaving 8 bases between. The CDR3 consists of 13 residues. CDR1 is KGHPV and CDR2 is FQNQEV in the germline V gene (reference sequence). The CDR3 bases that were read are TGTGCCAGCAGTTCCGGGTCCTCCTATGAACAGTAC. Its translation: CASSSGSSYEQY. The CDR3 reads in full as CASSSGSSYEQYF.

This clone was counted between two and nine times. Each gene name is a mouse one. The read terminates 1 residue before the CDR3 end, so the remaining end is supplied by the germline J gene. The chain uses TRBV31 and TRBJ1-3; 7 positions match TRBD1. The germline CDR1 and CDR2 sequences are GKSSPN and SITVG. V trimming: 1 base; J trimming: 2 bases; junction bases outside the gene matches: 2. The CDR3 is 14 amino acids. The CDR3 DNA, read in part, is TGTGCCTGGAGTCCGCAGGGGGCTGGAAATACGCTCTAT. Its translation is CAWSPQGAGNTLY. The whole CDR3 region reads CAWSPQGAGNTLYF.

This clone is categorized as medium-sized. Here the gene names and germline are mouse. The CDR3 extends 1 residue past the end of the read, so its final part is completed from the germline J gene. J is TRBJ1-6 and V is TRBV26; possible D gene TRBD1, 6 bases. TRBJ1-6 is known as an ORF, though its function is uncertain. The V and J ends lost 4 bases and 7 bases respectively, with 8 bases between them. The germline CDR1 and CDR2 sequences are KGHPV and FQNQEV (reference sequence). The CDR3 length is 13 residues. The CDR3 bases that were read are TGTGCCAGCAGTCACGGGACAAATTCGCCCCTCTAC. This encodes CASSHGTNSPLY. Given in full, the CDR3 is CASSHGTNSPLYF.

This clone is medium-sized within its sample. The genes are named according to mouse. The read comes to an end 1 residue before the CDR3 does, leaving the germline J gene to fill in the end. The chain links TRBV26 to TRBJ1-1; 8 bases map to TRBD1. The CDR3 loop spans 14 amino acids. V was clipped by 3 bases and J by 4 bases; unmatched bases: 4. The germline V gene encodes CDR1 KGHPV and CDR2 FQNQEV (reference sequence). CDR3 sequence reads: CASSLTGGGTEVFF. The CDR3 DNA, read in part, is TGTGCCAGCAGTCTAACAGGGGGAGGCACAGAAGTCTTC.

Turning to this clone: The genes are named according to mouse. The read stops 1 residue short of the end of the CDR3; the missing end is completed from the germline J gene. The chain combines TRBV26 with TRBJ2-7, with 8 bases fitting TRBD2. Per the germline V gene, CDR1 is KGHPV and CDR2 is FQNQEV (reference sequence). V dropped 6 bases and J dropped 7; count of bases not matched to a gene: 8. CDR3 length: 13 amino acids. The CDR3 DNA, read in part, is TGTGCCAGCAGCCGGGGGGGGCGCGAAGAACAGTAC. Translating it yields CASSRGGREEQY. From start to end, the CDR3 is CASSRGGREEQYF. Using reference TRBV26 and TRBJ2-7 for the parts outside the CDR3, the full variable domain is NSKVIQTPRYLVKGQGQKAKMRCIPEKGHPVVFWYQQNKNNEFKFLINFQNQEVLQQIDMTEKRFSAECPSNSPCSLEIQSSEAGDSALYLCASSRGGREEQYFGPGTRLTVL.

With respect to this clone: Mouse names are used for the genes. The sequenced fragment ends 1 residue before the CDR3 boundary, so the rest is inferred from the germline J gene. The gene calls are TRBV26 and TRBJ2-5; D ambiguous. Germline V lookup: CDR1 KGHPV, CDR2 FQNQEV (reference sequence). CDR3 length equals 14 residues. The V end was cut by 2 bases, the J end by 0 bases, with 6 bases between. The CDR3 is CASSLDTNQDTQYF. The CDR3 bases that were read are TGTGCCAGCAGTCTGGACACTAACCAAGACACCCAGTAC.

As concerns this clone: The gene names here belong to mouse. The CDR3 end lies 1 residue beyond the end of the read and is filled in from the germline J gene. The chain has TRBV1 and TRBJ2-5, with D possibly being TRBD1 (6 bases). The germline V gene encodes CDR1 NSQYPW and CDR2 LRSPGD (reference sequence). CDR3 length: 15 amino acids. Trimming removed 3 bases from V and 0 bases from J, with 10 bases in between. CDR3: CTCSASGTNQDTQYF. Incomplete CDR3 DNA: TGCACCTGCAGTGCCTCCGGGACAAACCAAGACACCCAGTAC.

This clone is medium-sized. The gene names here belong to mouse. The sequenced fragment ends 1 residue before the CDR3 boundary, so the rest is inferred from the germline J gene. The genes are TRBV26 and TRBJ2-7; 9 positions agree with TRBD1. This CDR3 spans 13 amino acids. Losses at the gene ends were 2 bases for V and 4 bases for J; bases not matched to a gene: 0. CDR1 KGHPV and CDR2 FQNQEV come from the germline V gene (reference sequence). CDR3 sequence reads: CASSLGQGYEQYF. The part of the CDR3 DNA that was read is TGTGCCAGCAGTCTGGGACAGGGGTATGAACAGTAC.

This clone was recorded a few times. Any gene name here is a mouse gene name. The read ends 1 residue early relative to the CDR3; the germline J gene fills the gap. V and J are TRBV19 and TRBJ2-7; D may be TRBD2 (5 bases). The germline gives CDR1 FNHDT, CDR2 SITEND (reference sequence). CDR3 size: 13 residues. V lost 5 bases, J lost 0 bases, and 9 bases lay in between. The covered CDR3 bases are TGTGCCAGCAGACCTGGGAGCTCCTATGAACAGTAC. Its translation: CASRPGSSYEQY. The entire CDR3 is CASRPGSSYEQYF.

This clone was seen a single time. Gene and germline names: mouse. The read terminates 1 residue ahead of where the CDR3 ends, so the germline J gene completes it. The V call is TRBV26, the J call TRBJ1-1; weak D call: TRBD1 (5 bases). This CDR3 has 13 residues. CDR1 and CDR2 from the germline V gene are KGHPV and FQNQEV (reference sequence). V dropped 2 bases and J dropped 3 bases, with 7 bases sitting between them. The sequenced CDR3 bases are TGTGCCAGCAGTCTGGGGGCAGACACAGAAGTCTTC. This sequence encodes CASSLGADTEVF. The whole CDR3 region reads CASSLGADTEVFF.

This clone was seen only once. The listed genes are named as in mouse. Sequencing ends 1 residue short of the CDR3 end; the germline J gene provides the rest. The chain has TRBV26 and TRBJ2-7, with TRBD1 as a possible D gene (6 bases). Trimming stripped 2 bases from V and 0 bases from J, with 11 bases between. CDR3 length: 15 residues. Germline V CDR1 and CDR2: KGHPV, FQNQEV (reference sequence). The CDR3 reads CASSLGTRGSYEQYF. CDR3 DNA (partial): TGTGCCAGCAGTCTGGGGACAAGGGGCTCCTATGAACAGTAC.